Below are 32 T cell receptor beta chains sequenced from a single sample in a study of T cell responses to AZD1222 COVID-19 vaccine. Sequencing used immunoSEQ multiplex PCR; TCRdb keeps in-frame clones, though not all of them. The sample carries around 130,000 clones, 80% to 95% recorded once. Specimen: peripheral blood, collected 28 days after the second AZD1222 dose. All receptors come from an adult who received the AZD1222 COVID-19 vaccine.

The chain recombines TRBV30 with TRBJ2-2; D is uncertain. There are 12 residues in the CDR3. Per the germline V gene, CDR1 is GTSNPN and CDR2 is SVGIG (reference sequence). The V gene lost 3 bases and the J gene lost 8 bases, with 10 bases spanning the gap. In DNA, the CDR3 is TGTGCCTGGAGCCCAATATTTGGGGAGCTGTTTTTT. Translated: CAWSPIFGELFF.

Here the CDR3 DNA reads TGTGCCAGCAGTTACTCGTCCGGCTCTGGAAACACCATATATTTT. Protein: CASSYSSGSGNTIYF. This sequence joins TRBV6-5 and TRBJ1-3; no reliable D call. In germline, CDR1 is MNHEY, CDR2 SVGAGI. The V gene lost 0 bases and the J gene lost 0 bases, with 6 bases spanning the gap. CDR3 length equals 15 residues.

In this sample, this clone turned up once. This sequence joins TRBV28 and TRBJ2-7, with D perhaps TRBD1 (6 bases). Germline values: CDR1 MDHEN, CDR2 SYDVKM. The CDR3 loop spans 13 amino acids. Trimming left V 8 bases short and J 2 bases short, with 13 bases between. Written as DNA, the CDR3 is TGTGCCAGCCTGGGGGACACTACCTACGAGCAGTACTTC. Residues: CASLGDTTYEQYF.

This clone was found once. The chain uses TRBV9 and TRBJ2-1, with 9 positions matching TRBD2. The CDR3 loop spans 16 amino acids. Germline V gene data show CDR1 as SGDLS and CDR2 as YYNGEE. V dropped 4 bases and J dropped 0; count of bases not matched to a gene: 5. The CDR3 nucleotides read TGTGCCAGCAGCTCCCCTAGCGGGGCCTCCTACAATGAGCAGTTCTTC. Protein product: CASSSPSGASYNEQFF.

The chain couples TRBV7-9 to TRBJ2-2; 15 nucleotides line up with TRBD2. J gave up 3 bases and V 6 bases, and 2 bases lay outside the gene matches. Germline V CDR1 and CDR2: SEHNR, FQNEAQ (reference sequence). The CDR3 sequence is 16 residues long. The CDR3 sequence is CASRGLAGGYTGELFF. CDR3 bases: TGTGCCAGCAGGGGACTAGCGGGAGGCTACACCGGGGAGCTGTTTTTT.

This chain links TRBV30 with TRBJ1-3; a possible D gene is TRBD1 (6 bases). Trimming removed 3 bases from V and 0 bases from J, with 9 bases in between. This CDR3 spans 14 amino acids. Germline CDR1 is GTSNPN and CDR2 is SVGIG (reference sequence). CDR3 residues: CAWSRGFSGNTIYF. CDR3 bases: TGTGCCTGGAGCAGGGGATTCTCTGGAAACACCATATATTTT.

V is TRBV20-1 and J is TRBJ1-1; a weak D match, TRBD1 (6 bases). CDR3 size: 11 residues. The V end was cut by 6 bases, the J end by 8 bases, with 13 bases between. Per germline, CDR1 DFQATT and CDR2 SNEGSKA (reference sequence). CDR3 bases: TGCAGTGCCGCGACAGGTTGGGAAGCTTTCTTT. Amino acids: CSAATGWEAFF.

The J gene is TRBJ1-1, the V gene TRBV10-3, with 10 bases identical to TRBD1. The CDR3 extends over 14 amino acids. Trimming at V came to 6 bases and at J to 4 bases, leaving 5 bases not matched to a gene. In germline, CDR1 is ENHRY, CDR2 SYGVKD. The CDR3, as DNA: TGTGCCATCAGCCTGGACAGGGGGGGCACTGAAGCTTTCTTT. Translating it yields CAISLDRGGTEAFF.

This chain links TRBV18 with TRBJ1-1; the D is unclear. The germline CDR1 and CDR2 sequences are KGHSH and LQKENI. CDR3 length: 12 residues. V dropped 6 bases and J dropped 1 base, with 6 bases sitting between them. CDR3 DNA sequence: TGTGCCAGCTCCGACACGAACACTGAAGCTTTCTTT. It yields the protein CASSDTNTEAFF. Filled out from reference TRBV18 and TRBJ1-1, the complete variable domain reads NAGVMQNPRHLVRRRGQEARLRCSPMKGHSHVYWYRQLPEEGLKFMVYLQKENIIDESGMPKERFSAEFPKEGPSILRIQQVVRGDSAAYFCASSDTNTEAFFGQGTRLTVV.

The V gene is TRBV27, the J gene TRBJ1-2, with D hard to call. Germline CDR1 reads MNHEY; CDR2 reads SMNVEV (reference sequence). The CDR3 runs 13 residues. Trimming took 4 bases from V and 10 from J, leaving 16 bases between them. The CDR3 DNA follows: TGTGCCAGCAGTTATAACAGAGTTGAAGCCTACACCTTC. It yields the protein CASSYNRVEAYTF.

This chain connects TRBV9 to TRBJ2-3; D is unclear. The CDR3 has 15 amino acids. V was cut by 1 base and J by 3 bases, with 12 bases left in between. The V gene's germline CDR1 is SGDLS and CDR2 YYNGEE. Here the CDR3 DNA reads TGTGCCAGCAGCGTATGGGATAGTTGGACAGATACGCAGTATTTT. Protein sequence: CASSVWDSWTDTQYF. The variable domain in full, completed from reference TRBV9 and TRBJ2-3, reads DSGVTQTPKHLITATGQRVTLRCSPRSGDLSVYWYQQSLDQGLQFLIQYYNGEERAKGNILERFSAQQFPDLHSELNLSSLELGDSALYFCASSVWDSWTDTQYFGPGTRLTVL.

The chain carries TRBV12-5 and TRBJ1-1, with D possibly being TRBD1 (6 bases). The CDR3 is made up of 13 amino acids. Germline V gene sequence: CDR1 LGHNT, CDR2 FRNRAP. Deletions cut 6 bases from V and 4 bases from J, with 12 bases between. The CDR3 reads CASGPGEFTEAFF. In DNA form, the CDR3 reads TGTGCTAGTGGGCCAGGGGAATTCACTGAAGCTTTCTTT.

The chain carries TRBV5-4 and TRBJ2-1; 14 bases line up with TRBD2. The V gene end was trimmed by 4 bases and the J gene end by 8 bases; junction bases not matched to a gene: 5. The CDR3 loop spans 15 amino acids. In germline, CDR1 is SGHNT, CDR2 YYREEE (reference sequence). Here the CDR3 reads CASSPGLAGVDEQFF. CDR3 nucleotide sequence: TGTGCCAGCAGCCCGGGACTAGCGGGAGTAGATGAGCAGTTCTTC.

This chain uses TRBV9 with TRBJ1-1; TRBD1 agrees at 9 bases. V was pared by 0 bases and J by 4 bases, with 4 bases of the junction left unmatched. The CDR3 is made up of 15 amino acids. Germline V gene data show CDR1 as SGDLS and CDR2 as YYNGEE. The CDR3 sequence: CASSVAGTGSTEAFF. CDR3 sequence (DNA): TGTGCCAGCAGCGTAGCCGGGACAGGGAGCACTGAAGCTTTCTTT.

The V and J genes are TRBV6-2 or TRBV6-3 and TRBJ1-4, with TRBD1 identical over 8 bases. V shed 2 bases, J shed 10 bases, and the junction held 6 bases outside the gene matches. The CDR3 contains 14 residues. Germline assignment: CDR1 MNHEY and CDR2 SVGEGT. The CDR3 coding sequence is TGTGCCAGCAGTTACGTGCAGGGGGCAGGAAAACTGTTTTTT. Translating it yields CASSYVQGAGKLFF.

V and J are TRBV29-1 and TRBJ2-7, with D unclear. Germline CDR1 SQVTM, CDR2 ANQGSEA. Between the trimmed V and J ends, which lost 2 bases and 5 bases, there was a span of 7 bases. The CDR3 totals 11 residues. CDR3: CSVERADEQYF. CDR3 nucleotides: TGCAGCGTTGAAAGGGCGGACGAGCAGTACTTC.

V gene TRBV3-1 (or the pseudogene TRBV3-2) combines with J gene TRBJ2-4, with TRBD2 identical over 8 bases. Germline V gene sequence: CDR1 LGHDT, CDR2 YNNKEL (reference sequence). With V trimmed by 4 bases and J by 3 bases, 14 bases remained unmatched. The CDR3 loop spans 18 amino acids. This chain's CDR3 is CASSPVVASGLYKNIQYF. CDR3 nucleotide sequence: TGTGCCAGCAGCCCCGTAGTCGCTAGCGGGCTGTACAAAAACATTCAGTACTTC.

The CDR3 sequence: CASSFADRVTDEQFF. DNA for the CDR3: TGTGCCAGCAGCTTCGCCGACAGGGTTACCGATGAGCAGTTCTTC. The chain has TRBV7-9 and TRBJ2-1; 7 bases are shared with TRBD1. Germline V gives CDR1 SEHNR, CDR2 FQNEAQ (reference sequence). Trimming removed 3 bases from V and 8 bases from J; junction bases left unmatched: 10. The CDR3 length is 15 residues.

V gene TRBV7-9 combines with J gene TRBJ2-7; the D gene is possibly TRBD2 (7 bases). CDR3 length: 14 amino acids. Deletions cut 5 bases from V and 4 bases from J, with 15 bases between. Germline V gives CDR1 SEHNR, CDR2 FQNEAQ (reference sequence). This CDR3 reads CASSTPQGGYEQYF. CDR3 sequence (DNA): TGTGCCAGCAGCACTCCACAGGGAGGGTACGAGCAGTACTTC.

The chain joins TRBV6-1 to TRBJ1-2, with a possible D match to TRBD1 (5 bases). With 2 bases removed from V and 4 bases from J, the gap between germline ends came to 14 bases. The CDR3 runs 15 residues. Germline V CDR1 and CDR2: MNHNS, SASEGT. The CDR3 here is CASSERGLTGYGYTF. The CDR3 DNA reads TGTGCCAGCAGTGAACGGGGCCTTACGGGCTATGGCTACACCTTC.

CDR3 protein: CASSHIGQPNTGELFF. In DNA, the CDR3 is TGTGCCAGCAGCCACATCGGACAGCCGAACACCGGGGAGCTGTTTTTT. The chain links TRBV14 to TRBJ2-2; D may be TRBD1 (6 bases). The CDR3 spans 16 residues. Per germline, CDR1 SGHDN and CDR2 FVKESK. The ends were cut back, 3 bases at V and 0 bases at J, with 11 bases in the middle.

The chain employs TRBV9 and TRBJ1-3; TRBD1 matches at 7 bases. The CDR3 loop spans 16 amino acids. The germline gives CDR1 SGDLS, CDR2 YYNGEE. V was clipped by 3 bases and J by 0 bases; unmatched bases: 6. CDR3 region: CASSGFGQVSGNTIYF. The CDR3 DNA sequence: TGTGCCAGCAGCGGGTTTGGACAGGTCTCTGGAAACACCATATATTTT.

This clone was counted a single time. The chain is built from TRBV19 and TRBJ1-5; D is unclear. CDR1 is LNHDA and CDR2 is SQIVND in the germline V gene (reference sequence). V was shortened by 4 bases and J by 4 bases, with 5 bases between the two germline ends. This CDR3 is 12 amino acids long. CDR3 DNA sequence: TGTGCCAGTAGTAAAGGAAATCAGCCCCAGCATTTT. This translates into CASSKGNQPQHF.

J is TRBJ1-1 and V is TRBV11-2; D is possibly TRBD1 (5 bases). V gave up 1 base and J gave up 5 bases, with 8 bases separating them. Germline lookup yields CDR1 SGHAT and CDR2 FQNNGV. The CDR3 consists of 13 residues. In DNA, the CDR3 is TGTGCCAGCAGCTTAGGGGGGAGGACTGAAGCTTTCTTT. Residues: CASSLGGRTEAFF.

The chain combines TRBV7-9 with TRBJ2-3, with D possibly being TRBD2 (7 bases). The CDR3 extends over 15 amino acids. Germline CDR1 is SEHNR and CDR2 is FQNEAQ (reference sequence). Trimming removed 7 bases from V and 0 bases from J, with 14 bases in between. CDR3 residues: CASTSGGRSTDTQYF. The CDR3 DNA sequence: TGTGCCAGCACCTCCGGGGGGCGCAGCACAGATACGCAGTATTTT.

The chain couples TRBV7-2 to TRBJ2-1; TRBD2 might be the D (6 bases). Per the germline V gene, CDR1 is SGHTA and CDR2 is FQGNSA. The CDR3 is 16 amino acids. Between the trimmed V and J ends, which lost 1 base and 3 bases, there was a span of 13 bases. The CDR3 DNA is TGTGCCAGCAGCTTAGGGACGGGAGTCGGCTACAATGAGCAGTTCTTC. It is translated as CASSLGTGVGYNEQFF.

The sample holds a few counts of this clone. The rearrangement links TRBV28 to TRBJ2-3; 11 bases map to TRBD2. CDR1 and CDR2 from the germline V gene are MDHEN and SYDVKM. This CDR3 has 15 residues. The junction had 10 bases not matched to a gene; V was cut back by 6 bases and J by 8 bases. The DNA for the CDR3 is TGTGCCAGCAGCAAACGACTAGCGGGACGGGTTACGCAGTATTTT. Encoded protein: CASSKRLAGRVTQYF. The full variable domain, its missing parts supplied by reference TRBV28 and TRBJ2-3, is DVKVTQSSRYLVKRTGEKVFLECVQDMDHENMFWYRQDPGLGLRLIYFSYDVKMKEKGDIPEGYSVSREKKERFSLILESASTNQTSMYLCASSKRLAGRVTQYFGPGTRLTVL.

The chain uses TRBV6-1 and TRBJ2-5, with a tentative D call TRBD2 (6 bases). Trimming removed 4 bases at V and 4 bases at J, with 19 bases between. The CDR3 extends over 16 amino acids. Germline assignment: CDR1 MNHNS and CDR2 SASEGT. This CDR3 is CASSGRRGGIGETQYF. CDR3 nucleotide sequence: TGTGCCAGCAGTGGAAGGCGGGGCGGGATTGGAGAGACCCAGTACTTC.

The CDR3 spells CAISEAGGGSPLHF. The CDR3 region has the DNA TGTGCCATCAGTGAGGCAGGGGGTGGTTCACCCCTCCACTTT. The V call is TRBV10-3, the J call TRBJ1-6; 7 positions agree with TRBD1. The CDR3 is 14 amino acids. Trimming removed 2 bases from V and 9 bases from J; junction bases left unmatched: 4. CDR1 is ENHRY, CDR2 SYGVKD, per germline.

The rearrangement uses TRBV19 and TRBJ1-4; tentative D call: TRBD1 (6 bases). The CDR3 extends over 15 amino acids. V was shortened by 5 bases and J by 8 bases, with 18 bases between the two germline ends. CDR1 is LNHDA, CDR2 SQIVND, per germline (reference sequence). As DNA, the CDR3 is TGTGCCAGTAGTCCCCAACCGGACAGTTACGAAAAACTGTTTTTT. It codes for CASSPQPDSYEKLFF.

J is TRBJ2-2 and V is TRBV19, with D uncertain. The CDR3 has 13 residues. V lost 4 bases and J 3 bases, leaving 6 bases between the germline ends. Germline CDR1 is LNHDA and CDR2 is SQIVND (reference sequence). Here the CDR3 DNA reads TGTGCCAGTAGTAGGACGTACACCGGGGAGCTGTTTTTT. This sequence encodes CASSRTYTGELFF.

The chain has TRBV27 and TRBJ2-7; 9 bases map to TRBD2. This CDR3 spans 13 amino acids. V gave up 7 bases and J gave up 2 bases; unmatched junction bases: 3. Germline values: CDR1 MNHEY, CDR2 SMNVEV (reference sequence). CDR3 DNA: TGTGCCAGCAAGTTAGCGGGAGCCTACGAGCAGTACTTC. Encoded protein: CASKLAGAYEQYF.